This T cell receptor (beta chain) was documented in a study of blood T cell repertoires in COVID-19 (dated by TCRdb to 2018 to 2021). Broadly, across the study: Samples from collaborators originated in the United States, Italy and Spain and spanned both the acute and convalescent phases of COVID-19. The repertoires were released in a freely available public database meant as a resource for research on the immune response to SARS-CoV-2. Subjects who had been exposed to COVID-19, were actively infected with it, or had recovered from it provided the deeply sampled blood TCRbeta repertoires that made up the dataset. A de-identified subject ID, COVID-19 status, age in years and sex were almost always included in the sample metadata. The prospective study material was composed of cDNA or gDNA derived from T cells, B-cell-depleted T cells, or PBMCs. Samples came from the ongoing ImmuneRACE study (first 160 participants) plus 1,254 subjects from 6 global collaborators. Where available, HLA class I and class II types were taken from metadata supplied by the sample provider and were not determined by assay-based typing.

CDR1 MRHNA and CDR2 SNTAGT are derived from the germline V gene. V loses 5 bases, J loses 0 bases, and the germline ends lie 12 bases apart. The CDR3 measures 15 amino acids from cysteine to phenylalanine. Of all the DNA, just the CDR3 is kept, 45 bases in frame from base 1. About this clone: The specificity of this receptor is unknown. No qualities accompany the bases; no much larger clone lies one base away.

Another Seattle source contributed samples from volunteer blood donors who had recovered from COVID-19. Collaborating institutions collected whole blood in K2EDTA tubes following their own protocols. For TCRbeta analysis, collaborators shipped samples as frozen whole blood, isolated PBMCs, or DNA extracted from either of those sample types. TCRbeta CDR3 regions were amplified from genomic DNA by means of the immunoSEQ Assay, a bias-controlled multiplex PCR. On the authors' methods: The number of nucleated cells in each sample was estimated from the amplification of reference gene primers within the assay. Sequence reads were collapsed and filtered to measure the absolute abundance of every unique TCRbeta CDR3 rearrangement. For each sample, productive Simpson clonality was calculated as the square root of Simpson's diversity index over productive rearrangements. The immuneACCESS repertoire file appears here via TCRdb, limited to in-frame rearrangements. These files lack a portion of the clones; in checked studies, under half of the deficit traces to unresolved V genes, and the cause of the others is not known. V, J and clone size are taken as reported in that table, and D and trimming were inferred from the DNA itself. For this sample there are nearly 300,000 clones; roughly 88% appear just once. The ten biggest clones cover approximately 7% of the sample.

What the research found in general, with its limitations: The amount of clinical and demographic metadata varied by source and participant and was provided uncurated.

This sequence uses TRBV6-4 and TRBJ2-3; D gene: possibly TRBD2, on 6 matching bases. The TCR sequence derives from a woman aged 25 to 39 who had recovered from COVID-19. The specimen was peripheral blood. The CDR3 protein sequence reads: CASSLGGTSTDTQYF. The DNA sequence is given as TGTGCCAGCAGTTTGGGAGGAACTAGCACAGATACGCAGTATTTT.